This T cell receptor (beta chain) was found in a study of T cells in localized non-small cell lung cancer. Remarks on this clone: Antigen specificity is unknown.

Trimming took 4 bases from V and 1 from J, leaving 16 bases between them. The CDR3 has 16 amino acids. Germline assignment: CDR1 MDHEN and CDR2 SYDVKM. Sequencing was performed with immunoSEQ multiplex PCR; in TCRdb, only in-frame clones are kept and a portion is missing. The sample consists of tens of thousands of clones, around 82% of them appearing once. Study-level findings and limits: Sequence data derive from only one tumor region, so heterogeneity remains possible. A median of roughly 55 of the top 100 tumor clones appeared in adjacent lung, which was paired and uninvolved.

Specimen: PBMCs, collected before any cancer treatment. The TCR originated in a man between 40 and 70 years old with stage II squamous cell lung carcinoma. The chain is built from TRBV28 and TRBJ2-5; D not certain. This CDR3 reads CASSSPGLLLQETQYF. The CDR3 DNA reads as TGTGCCAGCAGTTCCCCCGGGCTACTCCTCCAAGAGACCCAGTACTTC.